The 14 T cell receptor beta chains below all came from one sample that was sequenced in a study of T cell changes during pregnancy in multiple sclerosis. Some clones are missing from TCRdb's copy, which holds only in-frame ones; the method was immunoSEQ multiplex PCR. Of approximately 110,000 clones listed, 80% to 95% are singletons. The input for sequencing was peripheral blood, taken in the third trimester of pregnancy. The origin of the receptors is a female donor with multiple sclerosis, enrolled in a pregnancy study.

The J gene is TRBJ2-3, the V gene TRBV5-6, with 10 bases that match TRBD1. Germline CDR1 and CDR2: SGHDT and YYEEEE. The J segment lost 7 bases and the V segment lost 4 bases, leaving 12 bases of the junction unmatched. The CDR3 is made up of 16 amino acids. The CDR3 sequence: CASSQLGQGNENTQYF. The CDR3 coding sequence is TGTGCCAGCAGCCAGCTGGGACAGGGGAACGAGAATACGCAGTATTTT. The full variable domain, rest sourced from reference TRBV5-6 and TRBJ2-3, is DAGVTQSPTHLIKTRGQQVTLRCSPKSGHDTVSWYQQALGQGPQFIFQYYEEEERQRGNFPDRFSGHQFPNYSSELNVNALLLGDSALYLCASSQLGQGNENTQYFGPGTRLTVL.

V gene TRBV5-4 combines with J gene TRBJ2-3; 9 bases map to TRBD1. The V gene end was trimmed by 4 bases and the J gene end by 4 bases; junction bases not matched to a gene: 13. CDR3 size: 17 residues. Germline V gives CDR1 SGHNT, CDR2 YYREEE (reference sequence). In DNA form, the CDR3 reads TGTGCCAGCAGCGTAAGACAGGGGGTAGGCCCCCCAGATACGCAGTATTTT. This translates into CASSVRQGVGPPDTQYF.

The J gene is TRBJ1-4, the V gene TRBV30, with D perhaps matching TRBD1 (5 bases). CDR1 GTSNPN and CDR2 SVGIG come from the germline V gene (reference sequence). V lost 3 bases to trimming and J lost 0 bases, with 11 bases between them. The CDR3 length is 15 residues. CDR3 nucleotides: TGTGCCTGGAGCCACCAGGGTCCAACTAATGAAAAACTGTTTTTT. Amino acids: CAWSHQGPTNEKLFF. Full variable domain (rest looked up from reference TRBV30 and TRBJ1-4): SQTIHQWPATLVQPVGSPLSLECTVEGTSNPNLYWYRQAAGRGLQLLFYSVGIGQISSEVPQNLSASRPQDRQFILSSKKLLLSDSGFYLCAWSHQGPTNEKLFFGSGTQLSVL.

V gene TRBV5-6 combines with J gene TRBJ2-1, with D tentatively TRBD2 (5 bases). CDR3 length equals 15 residues. Trimming took 0 bases from V and 9 from J, leaving 16 bases between them. CDR1 and CDR2 from the germline V gene are SGHDT and YYEEEE. The CDR3 bases are TGTGCCAGCAGCTTGGCCCAGCGGAAAATGATTGAGCAGTTCTTC. It is translated as CASSLAQRKMIEQFF. Drawing the rest from reference TRBV5-6 and TRBJ2-1, the complete variable domain is DAGVTQSPTHLIKTRGQQVTLRCSPKSGHDTVSWYQQALGQGPQFIFQYYEEEERQRGNFPDRFSGHQFPNYSSELNVNALLLGDSALYLCASSLAQRKMIEQFFGPGTRLTVL.

The chain combines TRBV5-1 with TRBJ1-6; 7 nucleotides align to TRBD1. The CDR3 is 16 amino acids. With 3 bases clipped from V and 2 bases from J, the junction kept 5 bases outside the gene matches. Germline V lookup: CDR1 SGHRS, CDR2 YFSETQ. DNA of the CDR3: TGCGCCAGCAGCTCGACCGGGACAGCCTATAATTCACCCCTCCACTTT. Translation: CASSSTGTAYNSPLHF. The whole variable domain, remainder taken from reference TRBV5-1 and TRBJ1-6, is KAGVTQTPRYLIKTRGQQVTLSCSPISGHRSVSWYQQTPGQGLQFLFEYFSETQRNKGNFPGRFSGRQFSNSRSEMNVSTLELGDSALYLCASSSTGTAYNSPLHFGNGTRLTVT.

The chain couples TRBV2 to TRBJ1-6; TRBD1 agrees at 7 bases. CDR3 size: 16 residues. The V and J ends lost 8 bases and 3 bases, in that order; junction bases with no gene match: 10. Per the germline V gene, CDR1 is SNHLY and CDR2 is FYNNEI. The CDR3 DNA is TGTGCCAGCTACCTGACCGGGACAGACTATAATTCACCCCTCCACTTT. Translated, it gives CASYLTGTDYNSPLHF.

The chain uses TRBV6-5 and TRBJ1-1; possible D gene TRBD1, 6 bases. Trimming shortened V by 5 bases and J by 8 bases, and 12 bases separated the two germline ends. Germline loops: CDR1 MNHEY, CDR2 SVGAGI. This CDR3 comprises 12 residues. The CDR3 here is CASSRTDGEAFF. As DNA, the CDR3 is TGTGCCAGCAGTCGGACAGACGGAGAAGCTTTCTTT.

With respect to this clone: Other nucleotide sequences in the sample specify the same CDR3. The chain is built from TRBV18 and TRBJ1-2; possible D gene TRBD1, 5 bases. This CDR3 is built from 13 residues. V was clipped by 3 bases and J by 4 bases, with 9 bases between them. In germline, CDR1 is KGHSH, CDR2 LQKENI. CDR3 sequence reads: CASSPDSSYGYTF. The CDR3, as DNA: TGTGCCAGCTCACCCGACAGTTCCTATGGCTACACCTTC.

This clone was counted once. The V call is TRBV27, the J call TRBJ2-5, with D unclear. Trimming left V 6 bases short and J 5 bases short, with 10 bases between. The CDR3 contains 12 residues. Germline V gives CDR1 MNHEY, CDR2 SMNVEV (reference sequence). The CDR3 coding sequence is TGTGCCAGCAGGGCCCCCGGGGAGACCCAGTACTTC. Its protein is CASRAPGETQYF.

The chain carries TRBV19 and TRBJ1-2; a weak D match, TRBD1 (5 bases). Germline lookup yields CDR1 LNHDA and CDR2 SQIVND (reference sequence). The V gene lost 3 bases and the J gene lost 4 bases, with 12 bases spanning the gap. This CDR3 comprises 14 residues. This CDR3 is CASSMGPGGYGYTF. As DNA, the CDR3 is TGTGCCAGTAGTATGGGTCCGGGGGGCTATGGCTACACCTTC. Supplemented by reference TRBV19 and TRBJ1-2, the full variable domain reads DGGITQSPKYLFRKEGQNVTLSCEQNLNHDAMYWYRQDPGQGLRLIYYSQIVNDFQKGDIAEGYSVSREKKESFPLTVTSAQKNPTAFYLCASSMGPGGYGYTFGSGTRLTVV.

The chain joins TRBV28 to TRBJ1-3; D ambiguous. This CDR3 region has 15 residues. The germline gives CDR1 MDHEN, CDR2 SYDVKM. V lost 8 bases, J lost 0 bases, and 14 bases lay in between. The CDR3 nucleotides are TGTGCCAGCGGTCCGGGGAAGAGCTCTGGAAACACCATATATTTT. The encoded protein is CASGPGKSSGNTIYF.

Concerning this clone itself: The same CDR3 arises from other DNA sequences in this sample as well. J is TRBJ1-4 and V is TRBV5-1; 9 bases fit TRBD1. Germline V lookup: CDR1 SGHRS, CDR2 YFSETQ. The CDR3 is made up of 14 amino acids. J gave up 5 bases and V 2 bases, and 1 base lay outside the gene matches. The CDR3 sequence is CASSLQGANEKLFF. In DNA, the CDR3 is TGCGCCAGCAGCTTACAGGGGGCAAATGAAAAACTGTTTTTT.

Remarks on this clone: The same CDR3 arises from other DNA sequences in this sample as well. The rearrangement uses TRBV7-3 and TRBJ1-1; weak D call: TRBD1 (6 bases). V was pared by 5 bases and J by 4 bases, with 11 bases between. Germline V gene sequence: CDR1 SGHTA, CDR2 FQGTGA. The CDR3 covers 13 residues. CDR3 region: CASSPTGSTEAFF. CDR3 DNA sequence: TGTGCCAGCAGCCCGACAGGCTCCACTGAAGCTTTCTTT.

The table lists this clone with a few counts. The genes are TRBV4-2 and TRBJ1-1; D not resolved. Germline lookup yields CDR1 LGHNA and CDR2 YNFKEQ. V was trimmed by 0 bases and J by 3 bases, leaving 14 bases between them. There are 16 residues in the CDR3. The CDR3 sequence: CASSQEPRVSYTEAFF. The CDR3 bases are TGTGCCAGCAGCCAAGAACCCCGGGTATCCTACACTGAAGCTTTCTTT.